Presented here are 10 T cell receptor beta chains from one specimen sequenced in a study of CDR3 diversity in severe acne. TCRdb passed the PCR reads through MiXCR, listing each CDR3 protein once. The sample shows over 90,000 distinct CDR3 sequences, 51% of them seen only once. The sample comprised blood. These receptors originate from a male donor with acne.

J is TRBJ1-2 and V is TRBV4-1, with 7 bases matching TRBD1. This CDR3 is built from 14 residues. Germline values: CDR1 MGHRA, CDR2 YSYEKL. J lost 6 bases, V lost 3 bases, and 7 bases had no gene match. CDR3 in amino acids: CASSQATGRNGYTF. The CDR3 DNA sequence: TGCGCCAGCAGCCAGGCGACAGGGAGGAATGGCTACACCTTC.

The chain's CDR3 is CSVETGSYEQYF. CDR3 DNA: TGCAGCGTTGAAACGGGTTCCTACGAGCAGTACTTC. The chain couples TRBV29-1 to TRBJ2-7; D unresolved. The CDR3 is 12 residues long. The V end lost 2 bases, the J end lost 1 base, and 6 bases lay between the germline ends. The germline V gene has CDR1 SQVTM and CDR2 ANQGSEA.

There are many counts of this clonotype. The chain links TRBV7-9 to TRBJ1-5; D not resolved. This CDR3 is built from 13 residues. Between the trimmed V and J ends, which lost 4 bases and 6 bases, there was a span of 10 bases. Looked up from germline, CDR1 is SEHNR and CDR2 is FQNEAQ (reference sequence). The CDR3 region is CASSSTDGQPQHF. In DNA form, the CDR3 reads TGTGCCAGCAGCTCCACGGACGGTCAGCCCCAGCATTTT.

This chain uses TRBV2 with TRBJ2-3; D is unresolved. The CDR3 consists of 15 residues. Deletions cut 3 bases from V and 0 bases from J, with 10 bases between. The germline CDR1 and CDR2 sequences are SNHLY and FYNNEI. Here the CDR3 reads CASSDPPTSTDTQYF. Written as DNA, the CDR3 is TGTGCCAGCAGTGACCCCCCAACTAGCACAGATACGCAGTATTTT.

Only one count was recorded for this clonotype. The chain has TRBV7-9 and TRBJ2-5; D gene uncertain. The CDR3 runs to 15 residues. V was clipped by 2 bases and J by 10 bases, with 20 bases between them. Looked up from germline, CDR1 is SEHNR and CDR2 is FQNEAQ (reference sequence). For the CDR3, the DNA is TGTGCCAGCAGCTTATTCCAAGACCCTTCCCCTCTCCAGTACTTC. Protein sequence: CASSLFQDPSPLQYF.

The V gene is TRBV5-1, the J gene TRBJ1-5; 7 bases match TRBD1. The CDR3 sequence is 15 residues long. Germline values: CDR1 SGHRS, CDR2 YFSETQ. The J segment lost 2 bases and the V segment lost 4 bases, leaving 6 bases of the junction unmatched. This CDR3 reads CASSPGQEGNQPQHF. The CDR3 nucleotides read TGCGCCAGCAGCCCTGGACAGGAAGGCAATCAGCCCCAGCATTTT. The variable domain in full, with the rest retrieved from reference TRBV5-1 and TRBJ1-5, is KAGVTQTPRYLIKTRGQQVTLSCSPISGHRSVSWYQQTPGQGLQFLFEYFSETQRNKGNFPGRFSGRQFSNSRSEMNVSTLELGDSALYLCASSPGQEGNQPQHFGDGTRLSIL.

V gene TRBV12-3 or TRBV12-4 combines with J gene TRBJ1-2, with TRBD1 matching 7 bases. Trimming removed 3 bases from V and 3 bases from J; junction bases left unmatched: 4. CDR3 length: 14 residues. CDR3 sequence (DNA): TGTGCCAGCAGTTTCTACGGGACAGACTATGGCTACACCTTC. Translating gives CASSFYGTDYGYTF.

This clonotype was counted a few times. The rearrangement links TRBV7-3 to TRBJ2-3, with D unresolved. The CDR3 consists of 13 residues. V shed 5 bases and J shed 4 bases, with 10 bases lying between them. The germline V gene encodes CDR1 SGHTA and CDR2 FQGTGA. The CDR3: CASSPNSPDTQYF. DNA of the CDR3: TGTGCCAGCAGCCCCAACTCGCCAGATACGCAGTATTTT.

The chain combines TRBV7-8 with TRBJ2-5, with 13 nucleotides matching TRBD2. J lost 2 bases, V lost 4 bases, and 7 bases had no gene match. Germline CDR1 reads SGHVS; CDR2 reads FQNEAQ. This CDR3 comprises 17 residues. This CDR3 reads CASSSWTSGSLQETQYF. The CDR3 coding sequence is TGTGCCAGCAGCTCATGGACTAGCGGGAGTCTACAAGAGACCCAGTACTTC.

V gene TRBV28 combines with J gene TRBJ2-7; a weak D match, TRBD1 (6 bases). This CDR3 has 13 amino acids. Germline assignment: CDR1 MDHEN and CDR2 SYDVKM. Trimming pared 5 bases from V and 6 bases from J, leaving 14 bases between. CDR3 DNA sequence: TGTGCCAGCAGTCTCGACACAGGGCCCGAGCAGTACTTC. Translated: CASSLDTGPEQYF.